This T cell receptor (beta chain) originates from a study of T cell responses to AZD1222 COVID-19 vaccine. Study results and caveats: Among spike-specific TCRs, nearly half reportedly target unmutated variant regions. Clonal diversity may have been underestimated in mostly white British donors. The peak T cell response came first, and repertoires were sampled only after it. Distributed over spike, vaccine-associated CD4 TCRs predominated at 160-218 and 743-854.

Sequencing was performed with immunoSEQ multiplex PCR; in TCRdb, only in-frame clones are kept and a portion is missing. The sample shows approximately 100,000 clones, 70% to 90% of them seen only once. On this clone itself: Its antigen remains unknown.

Germline V gene data show CDR1 as SGHTA and CDR2 as FQGTGA. This CDR3 is built from 15 residues. V shed 4 bases and J 7 bases; nucleotides not matched to a gene: 7. The origin of this receptor is an adult who received the AZD1222 COVID-19 vaccine. The material sequenced was peripheral blood, taken 28 days after the second AZD1222 dose. The chain employs TRBV7-3 and TRBJ2-1; 10 bases line up with TRBD1. The CDR3 here is CASSSGQGSWNEQFF. CDR3 DNA sequence: TGTGCCAGCAGCTCGGGACAGGGGAGTTGGAATGAGCAGTTCTTC. Full variable domain (missing parts from reference TRBV7-3 and TRBJ2-1): GAGVSQTPSNKVTEKGKYVELRCDPISGHTALYWYRQSLGQGPEFLIYFQGTGAADDSGLPNDRFFAVRPEGSVSTLKIQRTERGDSAVYLCASSSGQGSWNEQFFGPGTRLTVL.